This T cell receptor beta chain was captured by sequencing in a study of shared clonotypes between healthy human individuals. CD45RO-negative CD8 cells positively selected for CCR7 made up the naive population, which excluded terminally differentiated effector memory CD45RA+ cells. The CDR3 is made up of 15 amino acids. Trimming took off 1 base at V and 0 bases at J, with 7 bases between the two ends. Per the germline V gene, CDR1 is MNHNS and CDR2 is SASEGT. Clones were read by immunoSEQ multiplex PCR, and TCRdb kept only the in-frame ones, dropping some. The sample consists of 500,000 to 700,000 clones, around 95% of them appearing once.

This chain links TRBV6-1 with TRBJ2-1; D gene uncertain. The sample consisted of naive CD8+ T cells sorted from blood. This clonotype was sampled from a woman in her thirties in good health. In DNA, the CDR3 is TGTGCCAGCAGTGAAGAACCAAGCTCCTACAATGAGCAGTTCTTC. Translated, it gives CASSEEPSSYNEQFF.